This passage covers 20 T cell receptor beta chains from one sample sequenced in a study of post-analysis software for immune sequencing data. Unique molecular identifiers were present in the TCR beta cDNA libraries. TCRdb independently ran MiXCR on the PCR reads; one entry per CDR3 protein. Of hundreds of thousands of distinct CDR3 sequences listed, around 40% are singletons. Their antigen targets remain unknown. General study findings and limits: In patients, TRBV5-6, TRBV5-1 and TRBV20-1 belonged to five TRBV segments found more frequently than in controls.

The material sequenced was blood. The source is a girl between 10 and 17 years old with multiple sclerosis.

The chain employs TRBV28 and TRBJ2-3; D is uncertain. The CDR3 contains 14 residues. From germline, CDR1 is MDHEN and CDR2 SYDVKM. The V end was cut by 4 bases, the J end by 2 bases, with 10 bases between. CDR3 residues: CASSSDGYTDTQYF. In DNA, the CDR3 is TGTGCCAGCAGTTCGGACGGGTACACAGATACGCAGTATTTT.

The chain uses TRBV6-1 and TRBJ2-7; D ambiguous. Germline CDR1 MNHNS, CDR2 SASEGT. Between the trimmed V and J ends, which lost 9 bases and 2 bases, there was a span of 5 bases. The CDR3 is 10 amino acids. The CDR3 DNA reads TGTGCCAGTAATACCTACGAGCAGTACTTC. Protein product: CASNTYEQYF.

This clonotype came up a few times. V and J are TRBV10-3 and TRBJ2-4; D is perhaps TRBD2 (5 bases). Germline-derived CDR1 and CDR2 are ENHRY and SYGVKD. Trimming stripped 2 bases from V and 0 bases from J, with 11 bases between. This CDR3 has 16 amino acids. The CDR3 sequence: CAISESAGLAKNIQYF. In nucleotides, the CDR3 is TGTGCCATCAGTGAGAGCGCTGGACTAGCCAAAAACATTCAGTACTTC.

The gene calls are TRBV25-1 and TRBJ1-5, with 7 positions matching TRBD1. The length of the CDR3 is 15 residues. Germline V gene data show CDR1 as MGHDK and CDR2 as SYGVNS. The junction had 1 base not matched to a gene; V was cut back by 2 bases and J by 0 bases. The CDR3: CASSEEGASNQPQHF. For the CDR3, the DNA is TGTGCCAGCAGTGAAGAGGGGGCTAGCAATCAGCCCCAGCATTTT.

The chain is built from TRBV29-1 and TRBJ1-4; D may be TRBD1 (5 bases). Per germline, CDR1 SQVTM and CDR2 ANQGSEA. The CDR3 runs to 13 residues. V lost 6 bases, J lost 8 bases, and 16 bases lay in between. Here the CDR3 DNA reads TGCAGCGTCGTCGACAGACGCGGGGAAAAACTGTTTTTT. This codes for CSVVDRRGEKLFF.

This clonotype was counted a few times. V gene TRBV5-1 combines with J gene TRBJ2-1, with TRBD1 identical over 7 bases. CDR1 is SGHRS, CDR2 YFSETQ, per germline. The V segment lost 2 bases and the J segment 8 bases; nucleotides outside the gene matches: 7. The length of the CDR3 is 14 residues. The CDR3 protein is CASSFSTGVDEQFF. In DNA form, the CDR3 reads TGCGCCAGCAGCTTTTCAACAGGGGTGGATGAGCAGTTCTTC.

The chain is built from TRBV20-1 and TRBJ1-2, with 8 bases aligning to TRBD1. The V gene's germline CDR1 is DFQATT and CDR2 SNEGSKA (reference sequence). This CDR3 comprises 14 residues. The junction had 10 bases not matched to a gene; V was cut back by 6 bases and J by 4 bases. The CDR3 DNA follows: TGCAGTGCGAGGACAGGGAGGGACCCCTATGGCTACACCTTC. Protein product: CSARTGRDPYGYTF.

The chain has TRBV10-2 and TRBJ1-1; D might be TRBD1 (6 bases). Germline CDR1 WSHSY, CDR2 SAAADI. The CDR3 runs 15 residues. The V end was cut by 6 bases, the J end by 3 bases, with 17 bases between. CDR3 in amino acids: CASSYREGWDTEAFF. Written as DNA, the CDR3 is TGCGCCAGCAGCTACAGGGAGGGATGGGACACTGAAGCTTTCTTT.

This clonotype was counted between two and nine times. The V gene is TRBV5-1, the J gene TRBJ1-1; tentatively, D is TRBD1 (6 bases). The CDR3 length is 15 residues. V shed 0 bases and J shed 5 bases, with 14 bases lying between them. Germline V lookup: CDR1 SGHRS, CDR2 YFSETQ. CDR3 sequence (DNA): TGCGCCAGCAGCTTGGGTCAGGGGCCGGGAACTGAAGCTTTCTTT. The encoded protein is CASSLGQGPGTEAFF.

This clonotype has only a few counts. The gene calls are TRBV3-1 and TRBJ1-3; D is possibly TRBD1 (6 bases). CDR1 and CDR2 (germline): LGHDT, YNNKEL (reference sequence). The CDR3 is 18 amino acids. Trimming pared 4 bases from V and 4 bases from J, leaving 23 bases between. CDR3 sequence: CASSPILTRTVPGNTIYF. The CDR3 bases are TGTGCCAGCAGCCCGATCTTGACTAGGACAGTTCCCGGAAACACCATATATTTT.

The chain recombines TRBV29-1 with TRBJ1-1, with D possibly matching TRBD1 (5 bases). Germline V gene lookup returns CDR1 SQVTM and CDR2 ANQGSEA. V dropped 4 bases and J dropped 1 base, with 10 bases sitting between them. CDR3 length: 13 residues. This chain's CDR3 is CSVVRGTNTEAFF. The DNA for the CDR3 is TGCAGCGTTGTACGGGGGACGAACACTGAAGCTTTCTTT.

The chain joins TRBV6-5 to TRBJ2-7; TRBD2 is a possible D gene (5 bases). Trimming removed 0 bases at V and 2 bases at J, with 17 bases between. The CDR3 is 17 amino acids. CDR1 is MNHEY and CDR2 is SVGAGI in the germline V gene. The CDR3 DNA reads as TGTGCCAGCAGTTACTCACTCGGACTGTATGGCCCCTACGAGCAGTACTTC. This encodes CASSYSLGLYGPYEQYF.

This clonotype turned up a few times. The gene calls are TRBV12-3 or TRBV12-4 and TRBJ1-2; 7 positions agree with TRBD1. This CDR3 has 14 amino acids. J was trimmed by 5 bases and V by 6 bases; bases with no gene match: 9. The DNA of the CDR3 is TGTGCCAGCAGGGGACAGCTTCGGGGATATGGCTACACCTTC. It codes for CASRGQLRGYGYTF.

This clonotype was seen more than once but under ten times. The V call is TRBV29-1, the J call TRBJ2-5; D is unclear. CDR1 SQVTM and CDR2 ANQGSEA come from the germline V gene. This CDR3 comprises 13 residues. The V gene lost 2 bases and the J gene lost 4 bases, with 11 bases spanning the gap. CDR3 nucleotides: TGCAGCGTTGAACCCGGGTCGGGAGAGACCCAGTACTTC. As protein: CSVEPGSGETQYF. The whole variable domain, filled in from reference TRBV29-1 and TRBJ2-5, reads SAVISQKPSRDICQRGTSLTIQCQVDSQVTMMFWYRQQPGQSLTLIATANQGSEATYESGFVIDKFPISRPNLTFSTLTVSNMSPEDSSIYLCSVEPGSGETQYFGPGTRLLVL.

The chain carries TRBV4-1 and TRBJ2-7; D perhaps matches TRBD2 (5 bases). This CDR3 comprises 16 residues. Between the trimmed V and J ends, which lost 0 bases and 3 bases, there was a span of 15 bases. The germline V gene has CDR1 MGHRA and CDR2 YSYEKL. CDR3 region: CASSQDGGRSYYEQYF. CDR3 coding DNA: TGCGCCAGCAGCCAAGATGGAGGCAGGAGTTACTACGAGCAGTACTTC.

The chain joins TRBV7-2 to TRBJ2-3; a possible D gene is TRBD1 (6 bases). Germline V lookup: CDR1 SGHTA, CDR2 FQGNSA. Between the trimmed V and J ends, which lost 3 bases and 3 bases, there was a span of 19 bases. The CDR3 consists of 17 residues. CDR3 bases: TGTGCCAGCAGCTTTTCACCTGTCGACAGGACAACAGATACGCAGTATTTT. Translating gives CASSFSPVDRTTDTQYF.

This clonotype occurred a few times. The chain combines TRBV5-1 with TRBJ2-7; a possible D gene is TRBD1 (5 bases). Germline CDR1 is SGHRS and CDR2 is YFSETQ. The CDR3 is 14 residues long. Trimming left V 5 bases short and J 3 bases short, with 15 bases between. This CDR3 is CASRRTTGLYEQYF. The CDR3, as DNA: TGCGCCAGCAGGCGTACCACAGGCCTCTACGAGCAGTACTTC.

This clonotype came up a few times. The chain has TRBV29-1 and TRBJ1-4; D not certain. Germline V gives CDR1 SQVTM, CDR2 ANQGSEA. V lost 7 bases, J lost 8 bases, and 8 bases lay in between. This CDR3 comprises 10 residues. The CDR3, as DNA: TGCAGCGCCGGTAAAGAAAAACTGTTTTTT. Protein sequence: CSAGKEKLFF.

A few counts support this clonotype. The chain joins TRBV6-4 to TRBJ2-1, with 13 positions matching TRBD2. The CDR3 contains 15 residues. Trimming took 6 bases from V and 7 from J; bases not matched to a gene: 6. In germline, CDR1 is MRHNA, CDR2 SNTAGT. CDR3 DNA: TGTGCCAGCAGCCACGGGGGACTAGCGGGGAATGAGCAGTTCTTC. Translation gives CASSHGGLAGNEQFF.

This sequence joins TRBV12-3 or TRBV12-4 and TRBJ1-1, with D hard to call. The CDR3 sequence is 14 residues long. V lost 5 bases, J lost 1 base, and 11 bases lay in between. The chain's CDR3 is CASSRSSWNTEAFF. The CDR3 DNA reads as TGTGCCAGCAGTCGCTCGTCGTGGAACACTGAAGCTTTCTTT.